This TCR beta chain was profiled in a study of blood T cells in healthy people across ages. Study overall: Per two T cells, about one barcoded beta molecule was captured through template switching.

PCR was performed a second time for about 7 to 12 cycles using a sample-barcoded 5' primer and a J-beta primer mix. TCRdb redid the calling of the 5' RACE reads with MiXCR, one entry per CDR3 protein. Here the sample spans under 1 million distinct CDR3 sequences, 44% being singletons. This clonotype was obtained from a man aged 55-75 years in good health. The sample was blood.

CDR3 sequence (DNA): TGTGCCAGCAGTTTCACGTACAGGGATCCCACAGATACGCAGTATTTT. Translation gives CASSFTYRDPTDTQYF. The V gene is TRBV2, the J gene TRBJ2-3; a possible D gene is TRBD1 (6 bases). Looked up from germline, CDR1 is SNHLY and CDR2 is FYNNEI. The CDR3 contains 16 residues. Trimming removed 5 bases from V and 2 bases from J, with 17 bases in between. Filled out from reference TRBV2 and TRBJ2-3, the complete variable domain reads EPEVTQTPSHQVTQMGQEVILRCVPISNHLYFYWYRQILGQKVEFLVSFYNNEISEKSEIFDDQFSVERPDGSNFTLKIRSTKLEDSAMYFCASSFTYRDPTDTQYFGPGTRLTVL.